The 4 T cell receptor beta chains listed next were all sequenced from one sample in a study of cytomegalovirus exposure and HLA in healthy donors. Use of 60 Vbeta and 13 Jbeta primers characterized the PCR. Using immunoSEQ multiplex PCR, the repertoire was profiled, and TCRdb retains in-frame clones only, with some absent. The repertoire holds 150,000 to 200,000 clones, with about 80% as singletons. The source material was PBMCs. The receptors were gathered from a woman aged 40 to 55 in good health and CMV-seronegative.

V is TRBV5-1 and J is TRBJ2-3, with 7 nucleotides matching TRBD1. Trimming at V came to 5 bases and at J to 4 bases, leaving 10 bases not matched to a gene. The CDR3 extends over 15 amino acids. The germline gives CDR1 SGHRS, CDR2 YFSETQ. CDR3 protein: CASSVRGRDPDTQYF. CDR3 sequence (DNA): TGCGCCAGCAGTGTGAGGGGGCGCGACCCAGATACGCAGTATTTT.

The genes are TRBV6-6 and TRBJ1-4, with D unresolved. Germline values: CDR1 MNHNY, CDR2 SVGAGI (reference sequence). Trimming stripped 6 bases from V and 8 bases from J, with 16 bases between. This CDR3 comprises 14 residues. CDR3 bases: TGTGCCAGCAGAAACCACAACCCGTACGAAAAACTGTTTTTT. This encodes CASRNHNPYEKLFF.

The chain is built from TRBV10-3 and TRBJ2-7, with 10 bases that match TRBD2. The V gene's germline CDR1 is ENHRY and CDR2 SYGVKD. V dropped 10 bases and J dropped 4; count of bases not matched to a gene: 7. The CDR3 runs to 13 residues. The CDR3 nucleotides read TGTGCCACTACTAGCGGGAATCTTTACGAGCAGTACTTC. Protein sequence: CATTSGNLYEQYF.

The CDR3 reads CASSSTRTVFF. The CDR3 nucleotides read TGTGCCAGCAGCTCCACTAGGACCGTCTTCTTC. The chain recombines TRBV7-2 with TRBJ2-1, with D possibly TRBD2 on 5 matching bases. Germline assignment: CDR1 SGHTA and CDR2 FQGNSA. V was clipped by 4 bases and J by 16 bases, with 14 bases between them. CDR3 length equals 11 residues. The entire variable domain, with the rest obtained from reference TRBV7-2 and TRBJ2-1, is as follows: GAGVSQSPSNKVTEKGKDVELRCDPISGHTALYWYRQSLGQGLEFLIYFQGNSAPDKSGLPSDRFSAERTGGSVSTLTIQRTQQEDSAVYLCASSSTRTVFFGPGTRLTVL.